This TCR beta chain was observed in a study of Graves' ophthalmopathy and Graves' hyperthyroidism (dated 2018 in TCRdb). Looking at the study overall: Peripheral blood was collected before any treatment was given, at the time of initial diagnosis. Following sample collection, hyperthyroidism patients were given methimazole at a starting dose of 30 mg daily, and ophthalmopathy patients were given high-dose intravenous methylprednisolone. The study used signatures of the TCR beta repertoire to tell Graves' ophthalmopathy apart from Graves' hyperthyroidism and to predict which patients would progress to ophthalmopathy. The independent validation cohort included approximately 19 hyperthyroidism patients plus 17 patients who later progressed from hyperthyroidism to ophthalmopathy. To explore V-J signatures that separate ophthalmopathy from hyperthyroidism, a discovery set of 95 to 100 patients was enrolled, consisting of 43 with ophthalmopathy and roughly 60 with stable hyperthyroidism. In total, around 140 blood samples were TCR-sequenced: approximately 42 ophthalmopathy, around 75 hyperthyroidism and some 17 hyperthyroidism-to-ophthalmopathy patients. In roughly 6 hyperthyroidism patients, the T-cell repertoires found in thyroid tissue were compared with those found in blood. General findings and caveats noted by the study authors: Among expanded thyroid clonotypes with frequency above 0.001, most also showed up in blood, which suggests that blood repertoires may reflect the thyroid immune response. In validation, the model predicted ophthalmopathy progression with about 71% sensitivity and about 73% specificity; roughly 11 predicted patients were CT-confirmed with GO in a median of approximately six months. In cross-validation, the 13-signature model distinguished ophthalmopathy from stable hyperthyroidism with 85% to 90% sensitivity and around 81% specificity, and in the test set the corresponding values were approximately 80% and 68%. Sample size was not statistically predetermined, and group allocation was not concealed from the investigators.

In the germline V gene (reference sequence), CDR1 corresponds to SEHNR and CDR2 to FQNEAQ. V lost 2 bases and J lost 3 bases; the stretch between them is 10 bases long. The CDR3, from cysteine to phenylalanine, totals 15 residues. The only DNA kept is the CDR3, 45 bases in frame from the first base. Patients with ophthalmopathy had moderately to severely active disease, with a Clinical Activity Score of 3 or more, a NOSPECS grade of 4 or more, and a disease duration of less than 3 months. Anyone with other autoimmune diseases, uncontrolled infections, pregnancy or lactation was excluded from the study. Clinical symptoms, serum thyroxine, TRAb, thyroid ultrasound and orbital computed tomography were used for diagnosis. PBMCs were isolated from approximately 10 ml of fresh peripheral blood by Ficoll-Paque density gradient centrifugation. Total RNA was extracted using Trizol reagent, and RNA quality was checked on an Agilent 2100 Bioanalyzer.

TCR beta CDR3 regions were amplified from RNA transcripts for repertoire sequencing. The first round was an RT-PCR using HTBI primers with the Qiagen OneStep RT-PCR kit, and this first round was followed by a second-round multiplex PCR, then size selection and purification. The libraries underwent paired-end sequencing with 100 bp reads on an Illumina HiSeq2000. In the paper's pipeline: SOAPnuke was used to process the reads, throwing out any read that had adapters, had uncalled bases, had a mean Phred below 15, or lacked an exact constant-primer or identifier match. COPE v1.2.5 was used to merge the high-quality paired reads. Clonotypes were defined as unique nucleotide sequences and were aligned to IMGT TRB V, D and J references using MiTCR v1.1. Analysis was restricted to V-J combinations with a frequency above 0.0001, which covered roughly 99% of repertoires. A TCR clonal expansion and chaos score per V-J combination was defined as the ratio of F50 clonal expansion to chaos observed in the TCRdist matrix. Features were reduced by Welch's t-statistics and random forest to 10 to 15 V-J combinations, which fed a naive Bayes classifier. The Morisita-Horn index was used to measure how similar the thyroid and blood repertoires were. TCRdb reran the public reads through fastp at Q25 and MiXCR, keeping productive beta chains. Every distinct CDR3 protein forms one entry, paired with its most common genes and DNA. These V and J calls derive from TCRdb rather than the authors' analysis. The sample has 40,000 to 45,000 distinct CDR3 sequences on record, 40% to 65% of them singletons. Around 18% of the sample goes to the ten largest clones.

In its sample, this clonotype was seen many times. Its antigen specificity is not known. No much larger clone exists at a distance of one base, and base qualities are not known. This TCR came from an adult man with Graves' ophthalmopathy. The chain links TRBV7-9 with TRBJ2-2; TRBD1 is a weak D gene call, 5 bases matching. Material for sequencing was peripheral blood. The nucleotide sequence is TGTGCCAGCAGCTTAAAGGGGCCGGACACCGGGGAGCTGTTTTTT. This codes for CASSLKGPDTGELFF.